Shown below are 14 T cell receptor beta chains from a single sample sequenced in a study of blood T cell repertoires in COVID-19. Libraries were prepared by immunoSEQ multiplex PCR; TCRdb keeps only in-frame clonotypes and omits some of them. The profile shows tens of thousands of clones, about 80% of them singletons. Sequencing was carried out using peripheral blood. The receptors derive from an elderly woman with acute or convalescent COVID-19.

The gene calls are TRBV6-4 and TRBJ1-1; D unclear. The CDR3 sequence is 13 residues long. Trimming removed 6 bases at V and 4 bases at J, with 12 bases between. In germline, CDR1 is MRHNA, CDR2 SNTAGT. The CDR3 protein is CASSLTEGTEAFF. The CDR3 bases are TGTGCCAGCAGCTTGACCGAGGGCACTGAAGCTTTCTTT.

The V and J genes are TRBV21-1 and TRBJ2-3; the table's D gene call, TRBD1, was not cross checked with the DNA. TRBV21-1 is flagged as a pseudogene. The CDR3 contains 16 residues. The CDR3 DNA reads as TGTGCCAGCAGCAATGTGCAAAGGACAGGGTCAGATACGCAGTATTTT. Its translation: CASSNVQRTGSDTQYF.

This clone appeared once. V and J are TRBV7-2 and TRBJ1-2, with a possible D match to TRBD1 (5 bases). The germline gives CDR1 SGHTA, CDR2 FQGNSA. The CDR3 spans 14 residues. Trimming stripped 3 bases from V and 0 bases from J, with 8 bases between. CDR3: CASSLGTSNYGYTF. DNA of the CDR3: TGTGCCAGCAGCTTGGGGACTTCTAACTATGGCTACACCTTC.

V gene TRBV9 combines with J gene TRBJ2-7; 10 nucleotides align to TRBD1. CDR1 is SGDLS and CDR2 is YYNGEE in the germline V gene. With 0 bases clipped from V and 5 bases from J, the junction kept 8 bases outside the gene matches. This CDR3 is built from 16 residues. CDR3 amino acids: CASSVGGGTGDNEQYF. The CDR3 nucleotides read TGTGCCAGCAGCGTAGGGGGCGGGACAGGGGATAACGAGCAGTACTTC.

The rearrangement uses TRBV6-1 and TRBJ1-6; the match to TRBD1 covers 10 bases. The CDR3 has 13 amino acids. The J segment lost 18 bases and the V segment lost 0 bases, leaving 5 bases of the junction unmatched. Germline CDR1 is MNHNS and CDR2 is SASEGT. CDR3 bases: TGTGCCAGCAGTGAAGCGCGGAGGGACAGGGGCCACTTT. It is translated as CASSEARRDRGHF.

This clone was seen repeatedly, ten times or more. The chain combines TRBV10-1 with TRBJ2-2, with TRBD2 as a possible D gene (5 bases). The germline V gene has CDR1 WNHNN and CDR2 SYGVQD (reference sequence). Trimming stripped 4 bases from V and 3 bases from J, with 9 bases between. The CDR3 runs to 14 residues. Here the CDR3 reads CASSAFGDTGELFF. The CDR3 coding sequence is TGCGCCAGCAGTGCATTCGGGGACACCGGGGAGCTGTTTTTT.

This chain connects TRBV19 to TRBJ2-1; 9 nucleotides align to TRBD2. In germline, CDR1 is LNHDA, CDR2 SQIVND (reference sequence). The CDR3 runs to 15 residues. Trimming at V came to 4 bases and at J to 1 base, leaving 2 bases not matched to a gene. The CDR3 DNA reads TGTGCCAGTAGTAGGACTAGCGTGTCCTACAATGAGCAGTTCTTC. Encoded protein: CASSRTSVSYNEQFF.

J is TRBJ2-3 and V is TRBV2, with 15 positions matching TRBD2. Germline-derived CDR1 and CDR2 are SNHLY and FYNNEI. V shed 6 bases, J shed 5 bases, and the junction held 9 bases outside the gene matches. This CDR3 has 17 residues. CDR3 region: CASRSGTSGRIGDTQYF. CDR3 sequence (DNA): TGTGCCAGCAGGTCCGGGACTAGCGGGAGGATCGGAGATACGCAGTATTTT.

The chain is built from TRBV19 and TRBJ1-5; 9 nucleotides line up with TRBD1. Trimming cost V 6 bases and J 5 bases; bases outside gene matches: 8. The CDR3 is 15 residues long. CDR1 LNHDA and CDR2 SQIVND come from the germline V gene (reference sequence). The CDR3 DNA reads TGTGCCAGTAGATTCAGGACAGGGGATTATCAGCCCCAGCATTTT. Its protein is CASRFRTGDYQPQHF.

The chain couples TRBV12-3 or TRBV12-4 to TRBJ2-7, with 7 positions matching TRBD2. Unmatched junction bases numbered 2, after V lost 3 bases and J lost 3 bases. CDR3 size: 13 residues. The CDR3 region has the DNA TGTGCCAGCAGTTTGGGAGGGTTCTACGAGCAGTACTTC. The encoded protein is CASSLGGFYEQYF.

In DNA form, the CDR3 reads TGTGCCAGCAGGATTGTAGCGGGAGGGGGGATCAAGCAGTATTTT. It translates to CASRIVAGGGIKQYF. This chain uses TRBV6-6 with TRBJ2-3, with 11 positions matching TRBD2. V shed 6 bases, J shed 11 bases, and the junction held 13 bases outside the gene matches. This CDR3 region has 15 residues. Per germline, CDR1 MNHNY and CDR2 SVGAGI (reference sequence).

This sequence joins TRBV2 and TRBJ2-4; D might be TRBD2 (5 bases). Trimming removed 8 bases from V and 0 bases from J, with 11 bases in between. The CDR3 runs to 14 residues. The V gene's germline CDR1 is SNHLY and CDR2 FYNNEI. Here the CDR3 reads CASGWRPAKNIQYF. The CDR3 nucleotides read TGTGCCAGCGGTTGGAGGCCAGCCAAAAACATTCAGTACTTC.

CDR3 in DNA: TGTGCCACCCTCTCCCTTAAACAGGGAAATAATCAGCCCCAGCATTTT. This translates into CATLSLKQGNNQPQHF. The chain has TRBV19 and TRBJ1-5, with a weak D call TRBD1 (6 bases). The V gene lost 10 bases and the J gene lost 4 bases, with 23 bases spanning the gap. Germline V gives CDR1 LNHDA, CDR2 SQIVND (reference sequence). The CDR3 covers 16 residues.

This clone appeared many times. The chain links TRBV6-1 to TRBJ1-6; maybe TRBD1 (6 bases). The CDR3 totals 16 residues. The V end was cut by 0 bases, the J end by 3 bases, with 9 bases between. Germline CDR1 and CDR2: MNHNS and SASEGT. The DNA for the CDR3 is TGTGCCAGCAGTGAAGCCCGGACAGTCTATAATTCACCCCTCCACTTT. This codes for CASSEARTVYNSPLHF.